This T cell receptor beta chain was identified in a study of vaccination and CD4 T cells after COVID-19. Study outcomes and limitations: Recorded median SARS-CoV-2-reactive clonotype numbers increased from about 20 to 38 without reaching significance. Spike mono-reactivity held for 304 of 307 vaccine-specific clones in convalescent patients.

The germline CDR1 and CDR2 sequences are MDHEN and SYDVKM. Trimming shortened V by 1 base and J by 9 bases, and 10 bases separated the two germline ends. This CDR3 is built from 13 residues. TCRdb independently ran MiXCR on the PCR reads; one entry per CDR3 protein. The table lists about 20,000 distinct CDR3 sequences, just over 60% of them singletons. On this clonotype itself: Its antigen is currently unknown.

The chain is built from TRBV28 and TRBJ1-5; D is unclear. This TCR came from a human donor who had recovered from COVID-19. The specimen was CD4+ T cells from blood, collected after SARS-CoV-2 vaccination. The CDR3 nucleotides are TGTGCCAGCAGTTTATCAGGATTTCGGCCCCAGCATTTT. It yields the protein CASSLSGFRPQHF. Full variable domain (missing parts from reference TRBV28 and TRBJ1-5): DVKVTQSSRYLVKRTGEKVFLECVQDMDHENMFWYRQDPGLGLRLIYFSYDVKMKEKGDIPEGYSVSREKKERFSLILESASTNQTSMYLCASSLSGFRPQHFGDGTRLSIL.